The T cell receptor beta chain described here comes from a study of blood T cell repertoires in COVID-19. Across the study: The cDNA or gDNA used as material had been derived from T cells, B-cell-depleted T cells, or PBMCs.

V dropped 2 bases and J dropped 4; count of bases not matched to a gene: 8. Germline CDR1 SGHRS, CDR2 YFSETQ. This CDR3 contains 15 residues. Data came from immunoSEQ multiplex PCR; TCRdb stores just in-frame clones and leaves some out. The sample consists of roughly 250,000 clones, roughly 87% of them appearing once. Sample: PBMCs or T cells enriched from blood (not recorded which). The origin of this receptor is a woman younger than 45 with acute COVID-19. V gene TRBV5-1 combines with J gene TRBJ1-1; 7 bases line up with TRBD1. The CDR3 bases are TGCGCCAGCAGCTTACAGGGGCAATTGGGCACTGAAGCTTTCTTT. Translation gives CASSLQGQLGTEAFF.